The 12 T cell receptor beta chains given below trace back to one sample, sequenced in a study of T cell responses to AZD1222 COVID-19 vaccine. Using immunoSEQ multiplex PCR, the repertoire was profiled, and TCRdb retains in-frame clones only, with some absent. The data show 60,000 or so clones, 65% to 90% seen once. The sequenced sample was peripheral blood, obtained on day 0 of AZD1222 vaccination. These receptors were collected from an adult in good health.

This clone was picked up one time. This chain joins TRBV10-3 and TRBJ2-1; D gene ambiguous. The germline CDR1 and CDR2 sequences are ENHRY and SYGVKD. The germline V and J ends were trimmed by 3 bases and 8 bases, with 23 bases remaining between them. The CDR3 sequence is 17 residues long. CDR3 residues: CAISEVKGDVVFDEQFF. CDR3 bases: TGTGCCATCAGTGAAGTAAAAGGAGATGTGGTTTTTGATGAGCAGTTCTTC.

The chain carries TRBV12-5 and TRBJ2-1; 11 bases line up with TRBD2. The CDR3 spans 13 residues. J lost 12 bases, V lost 7 bases, and 8 bases had no gene match. Looked up from germline, CDR1 is LGHNT and CDR2 is FRNRAP. The CDR3 loop is CASVPSGRPWQFF. CDR3 DNA sequence: TGTGCTAGTGTCCCTAGCGGGAGGCCCTGGCAGTTCTTC.

This sequence joins TRBV12-2 and TRBJ1-1. TRBV12-2 represents a pseudogene. The CDR3 runs to 13 residues. CDR3 sequence reads: CASRLVRPAGAFF. DNA for the CDR3: TGTGCAAGTCGCTTAGTCCGGCCAGCCGGAGCTTTCTTT.

The chain carries TRBV7-2 and TRBJ2-1; 10 positions agree with TRBD1. The CDR3 spans 17 residues. The junction had 8 bases not matched to a gene; V was cut back by 4 bases and J by 2 bases. CDR1 and CDR2 (germline): SGHTA, FQGNSA. CDR3 sequence reads: CASSSAPTGGPYNEQFF. Here the CDR3 DNA reads TGTGCCAGCAGCTCTGCTCCGACAGGGGGCCCCTACAATGAGCAGTTCTTC.

The rearrangement uses TRBV28 and TRBJ2-1; TRBD2 aligns across 13 bases. CDR3 length equals 13 residues. V lost 8 bases and J lost 7; bases outside the gene matches: 2. From germline, CDR1 is MDHEN and CDR2 SYDVKM. The CDR3 DNA follows: TGTGCCAGCGGACTAGCGGGAGCAAATGAGCAGTTCTTC. It is translated as CASGLAGANEQFF.

The DNA of the CDR3 is TGTGCCAGAAGACTAATGAGAATCTCCACCTACGAGCAGTACGTC. The encoded protein is CARRLMRISTYEQYV. V and J are TRBV5-3 and TRBJ2-7; D uncertain. TRBV5-3 is designated an ORF whose function remains uncertain. Trimming cost V 5 bases and J 2 bases, with 17 bases left between them. This CDR3 spans 15 amino acids.

Concerning this clone itself: The same CDR3 is also encoded by other DNA sequences in this sample. The chain has TRBV9 and TRBJ2-2; unclear D gene. Germline assignment: CDR1 SGDLS and CDR2 YYNGEE. The CDR3 totals 14 residues. The V and J ends lost 0 bases and 1 base respectively, with 4 bases between them. CDR3 sequence reads: CASSVGGNTGELFF. DNA of the CDR3: TGTGCCAGCAGCGTAGGCGGGAACACCGGGGAGCTGTTTTTT.

The chain uses TRBV2 and TRBJ1-2; D unclear. From germline, CDR1 is SNHLY and CDR2 FYNNEI. V lost 2 bases and J 6 bases, leaving 10 bases between the germline ends. CDR3 size: 13 residues. The CDR3 reads CASSEQLRDGYTF. The CDR3 region has the DNA TGTGCCAGCAGTGAACAGCTCCGGGATGGCTACACCTTC.

This clone was picked up a small number of times. The V gene is TRBV10-3, the J gene TRBJ1-2, with D unresolved. Germline V gene sequence: CDR1 ENHRY, CDR2 SYGVKD. This CDR3 has 12 amino acids. Trimming shortened V by 7 bases and J by 6 bases, and 12 bases separated the two germline ends. For the CDR3, the DNA is TGTGCCATCAAGGCAGCGAACGATGGCTACACCTTC. It codes for CAIKAANDGYTF.

The rearrangement links TRBV15 to TRBJ1-1; D is ambiguous. Trimming left V 1 base short and J 1 base short, with 4 bases between. The CDR3 length is 13 residues. Per germline, CDR1 LNHNV and CDR2 YYDKDF (reference sequence). The CDR3 bases are TGTGCCACCAGCAGAGGCCAGAACACTGAAGCTTTCTTT. Translating it yields CATSRGQNTEAFF. Using reference TRBV15 and TRBJ1-1 for the parts outside the CDR3, the full variable domain is DAMVIQNPRYQVTQFGKPVTLSCSQTLNHNVMYWYQQKSSQAPKLLFHYYDKDFNNEADTPDNFQSRRPNTSFCFLDIRSPGLGDTAMYLCATSRGQNTEAFFGQGTRLTVV.

The chain carries TRBV27 and TRBJ2-2; the match to TRBD2 covers 11 bases. The CDR3 consists of 17 residues. The V gene end was trimmed by 3 bases and the J gene end by 0 bases; junction bases not matched to a gene: 3. Germline assignment: CDR1 MNHEY and CDR2 SMNVEV (reference sequence). The CDR3 DNA reads TGTGCCAGCAGTTTTTTAGCGGGAGGGCCGAACACCGGGGAGCTGTTTTTT. It specifies CASSFLAGGPNTGELFF.

In this sample, this clone turned up a few times. The V call is TRBV5-1, the J call TRBJ1-5; D unclear. This CDR3 has 10 residues. V lost 8 bases to trimming and J lost 4 bases, with 4 bases between them. The germline gives CDR1 SGHRS, CDR2 YFSETQ. The CDR3 region is CASPNQPQHF. CDR3 in DNA: TGCGCCAGTCCGAATCAGCCCCAGCATTTT.